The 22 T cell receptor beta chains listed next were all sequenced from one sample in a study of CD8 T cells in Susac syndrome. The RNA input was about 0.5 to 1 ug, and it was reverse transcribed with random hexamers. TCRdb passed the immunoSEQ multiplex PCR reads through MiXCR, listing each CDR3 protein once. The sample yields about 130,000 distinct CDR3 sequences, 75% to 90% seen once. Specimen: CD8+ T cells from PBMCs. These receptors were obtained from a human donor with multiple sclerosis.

The CDR3 loop is CASSLERNTEAFF. CDR3 in DNA: TGTGCCAGCAGCTTGGAGCGCAACACTGAAGCTTTCTTT. This chain uses TRBV13 with TRBJ1-1; D not certain. Germline V gene data show CDR1 as PRHDT and CDR2 as FYEKMQ (reference sequence). V lost 3 bases and J 2 bases, leaving 7 bases between the germline ends. The CDR3 covers 13 residues.

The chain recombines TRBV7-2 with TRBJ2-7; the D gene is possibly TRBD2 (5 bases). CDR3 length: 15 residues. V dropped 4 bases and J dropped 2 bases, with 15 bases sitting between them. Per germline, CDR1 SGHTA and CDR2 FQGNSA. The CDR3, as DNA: TGTGCCAGCAGCTCTAGCCTAGTCACCCCCTACGAGCAGTACTTC. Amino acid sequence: CASSSSLVTPYEQYF.

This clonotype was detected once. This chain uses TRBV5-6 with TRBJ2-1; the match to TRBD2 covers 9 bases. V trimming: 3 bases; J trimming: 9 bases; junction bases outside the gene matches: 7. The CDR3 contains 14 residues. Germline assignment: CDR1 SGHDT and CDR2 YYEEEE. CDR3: CASSSGTSIGEQFF. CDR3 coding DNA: TGTGCCAGCAGCTCCGGGACTAGCATCGGTGAGCAGTTCTTC. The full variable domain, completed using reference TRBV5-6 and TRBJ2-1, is DAGVTQSPTHLIKTRGQQVTLRCSPKSGHDTVSWYQQALGQGPQFIFQYYEEEERQRGNFPDRFSGHQFPNYSSELNVNALLLGDSALYLCASSSGTSIGEQFFGPGTRLTVL.

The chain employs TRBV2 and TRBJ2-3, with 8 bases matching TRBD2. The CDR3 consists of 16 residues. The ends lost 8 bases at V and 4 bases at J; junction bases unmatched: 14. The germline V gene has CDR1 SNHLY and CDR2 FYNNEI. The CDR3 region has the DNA TGTGCCAGCTCCCCCCAACGGCGGGGGGTCTCAGATACGCAGTATTTT. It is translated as CASSPQRRGVSDTQYF.

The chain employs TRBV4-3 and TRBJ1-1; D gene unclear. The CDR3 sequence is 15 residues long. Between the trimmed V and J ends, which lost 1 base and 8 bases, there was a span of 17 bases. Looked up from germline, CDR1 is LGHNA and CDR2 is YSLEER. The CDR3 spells CASSQGALSGLEAFF. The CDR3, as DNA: TGCGCCAGCAGCCAAGGGGCGTTATCTGGACTGGAAGCTTTCTTT.

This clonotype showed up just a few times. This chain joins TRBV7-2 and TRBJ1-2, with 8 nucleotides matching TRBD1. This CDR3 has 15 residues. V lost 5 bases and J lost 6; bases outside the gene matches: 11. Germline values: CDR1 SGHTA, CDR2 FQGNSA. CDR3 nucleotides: TGTGCCAGCAGCCGTAGGGGACAGGTCCGTGATGGCTACACCTTC. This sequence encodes CASSRRGQVRDGYTF.

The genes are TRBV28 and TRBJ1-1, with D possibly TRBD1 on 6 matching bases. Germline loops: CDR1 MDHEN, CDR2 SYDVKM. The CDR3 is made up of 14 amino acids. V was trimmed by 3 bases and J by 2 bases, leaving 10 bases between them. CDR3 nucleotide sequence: TGTGCCAGCAGTTTTCTGGACAGTAACACTGAAGCTTTCTTT. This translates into CASSFLDSNTEAFF.

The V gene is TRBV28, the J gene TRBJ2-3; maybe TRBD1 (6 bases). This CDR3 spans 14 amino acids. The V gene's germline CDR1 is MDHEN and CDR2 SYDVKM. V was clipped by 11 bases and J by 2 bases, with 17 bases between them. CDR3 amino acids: CASQEGVNTDTQYF. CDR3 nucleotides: TGTGCCTCCCAAGAGGGGGTCAACACAGATACGCAGTATTTT.

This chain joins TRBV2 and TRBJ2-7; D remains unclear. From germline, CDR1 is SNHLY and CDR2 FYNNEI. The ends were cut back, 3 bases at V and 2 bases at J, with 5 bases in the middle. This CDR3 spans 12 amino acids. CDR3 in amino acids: CASSDQTYEQYF. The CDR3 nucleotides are TGTGCCAGCAGTGACCAAACCTACGAGCAGTACTTC. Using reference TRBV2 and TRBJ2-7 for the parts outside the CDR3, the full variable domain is EPEVTQTPSHQVTQMGQEVILRCVPISNHLYFYWYRQILGQKVEFLVSFYNNEISEKSEIFDDQFSVERPDGSNFTLKIRSTKLEDSAMYFCASSDQTYEQYFGPGTRLTVT.

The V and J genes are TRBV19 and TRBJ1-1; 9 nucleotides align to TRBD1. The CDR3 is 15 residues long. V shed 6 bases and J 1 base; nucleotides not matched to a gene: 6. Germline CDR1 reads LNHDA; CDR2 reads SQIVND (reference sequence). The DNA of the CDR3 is TGTGCCAGTAGCCTCCTGACAGGGGGGAACACTGAAGCTTTCTTT. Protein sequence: CASSLLTGGNTEAFF.

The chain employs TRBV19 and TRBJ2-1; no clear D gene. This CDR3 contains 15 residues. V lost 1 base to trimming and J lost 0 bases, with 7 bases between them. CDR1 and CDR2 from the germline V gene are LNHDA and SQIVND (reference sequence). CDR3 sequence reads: CASSIAPDSYNEQFF. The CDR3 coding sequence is TGTGCCAGTAGTATAGCCCCAGACTCCTACAATGAGCAGTTCTTC. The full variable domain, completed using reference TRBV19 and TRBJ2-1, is DGGITQSPKYLFRKEGQNVTLSCEQNLNHDAMYWYRQDPGQGLRLIYYSQIVNDFQKGDIAEGYSVSREKKESFPLTVTSAQKNPTAFYLCASSIAPDSYNEQFFGPGTRLTVL.

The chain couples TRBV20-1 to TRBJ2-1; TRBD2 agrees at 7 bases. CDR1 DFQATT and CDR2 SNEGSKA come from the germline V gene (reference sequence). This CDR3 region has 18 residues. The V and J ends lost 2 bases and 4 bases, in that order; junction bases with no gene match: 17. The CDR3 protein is CSARPSPITSESYNEQFF. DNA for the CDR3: TGCAGTGCTAGACCCTCACCCATCACTAGCGAGTCGTACAATGAGCAGTTCTTC.

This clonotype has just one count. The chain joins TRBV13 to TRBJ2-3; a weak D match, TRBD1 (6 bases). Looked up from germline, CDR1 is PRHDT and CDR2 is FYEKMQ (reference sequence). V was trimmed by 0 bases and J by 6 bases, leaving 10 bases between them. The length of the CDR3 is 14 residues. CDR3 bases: TGTGCCAGCAGCTTAGGACTTACAGGGGATACGCAGTATTTT. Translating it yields CASSLGLTGDTQYF.

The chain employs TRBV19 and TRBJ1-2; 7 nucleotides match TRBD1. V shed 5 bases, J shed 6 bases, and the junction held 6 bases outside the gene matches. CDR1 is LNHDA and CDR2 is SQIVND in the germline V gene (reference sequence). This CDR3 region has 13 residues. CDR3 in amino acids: CASSLGTANGYTF. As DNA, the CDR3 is TGTGCCAGTAGTCTCGGGACAGCTAATGGCTACACCTTC.

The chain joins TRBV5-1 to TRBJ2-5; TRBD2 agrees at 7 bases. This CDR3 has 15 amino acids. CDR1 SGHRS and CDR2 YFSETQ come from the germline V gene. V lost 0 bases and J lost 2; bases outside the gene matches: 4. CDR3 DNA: TGCGCCAGCAGCTTGGTGCCGGGAGGACAAGAGACCCAGTACTTC. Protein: CASSLVPGGQETQYF. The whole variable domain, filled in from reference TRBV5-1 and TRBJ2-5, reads KAGVTQTPRYLIKTRGQQVTLSCSPISGHRSVSWYQQTPGQGLQFLFEYFSETQRNKGNFPGRFSGRQFSNSRSEMNVSTLELGDSALYLCASSLVPGGQETQYFGPGTRLLVL.

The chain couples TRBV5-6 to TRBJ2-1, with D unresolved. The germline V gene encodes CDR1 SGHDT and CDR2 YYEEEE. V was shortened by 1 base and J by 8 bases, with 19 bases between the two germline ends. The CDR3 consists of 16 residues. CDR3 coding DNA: TGTGCCAGCAGCTTGTCTGGCCCGGTATTGATTGATGAGCAGTTCTTC. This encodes CASSLSGPVLIDEQFF.

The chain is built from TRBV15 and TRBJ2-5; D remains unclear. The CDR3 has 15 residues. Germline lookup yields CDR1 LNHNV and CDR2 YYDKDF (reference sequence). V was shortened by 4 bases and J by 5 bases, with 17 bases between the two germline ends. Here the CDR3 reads CATSKQRSGTETQYF. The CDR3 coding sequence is TGTGCCACCAGCAAACAGAGATCTGGCACTGAGACCCAGTACTTC.

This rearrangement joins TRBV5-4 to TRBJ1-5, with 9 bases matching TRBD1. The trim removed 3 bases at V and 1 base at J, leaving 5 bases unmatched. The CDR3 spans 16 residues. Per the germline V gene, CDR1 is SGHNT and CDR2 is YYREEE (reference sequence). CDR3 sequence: CASSYRDRASNQPQHF. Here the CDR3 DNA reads TGTGCCAGCAGCTACCGGGACAGGGCAAGCAATCAGCCCCAGCATTTT. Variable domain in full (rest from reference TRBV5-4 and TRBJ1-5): ETGVTQSPTHLIKTRGQQVTLRCSSQSGHNTVSWYQQALGQGPQFIFQYYREEENGRGNFPPRFSGLQFPNYSSELNVNALELDDSALYLCASSYRDRASNQPQHFGDGTRLSIL.

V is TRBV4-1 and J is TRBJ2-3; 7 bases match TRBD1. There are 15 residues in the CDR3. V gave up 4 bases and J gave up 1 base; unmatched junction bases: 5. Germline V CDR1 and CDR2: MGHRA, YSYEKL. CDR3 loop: CASSPTGEGTDTQYF. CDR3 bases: TGCGCCAGCAGCCCAACAGGGGAAGGCACAGATACGCAGTATTTT.

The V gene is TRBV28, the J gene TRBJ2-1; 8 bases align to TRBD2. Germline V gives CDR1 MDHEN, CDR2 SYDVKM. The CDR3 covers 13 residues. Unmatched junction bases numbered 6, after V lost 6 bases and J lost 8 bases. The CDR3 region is CASSLRSGDEQFF. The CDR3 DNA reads TGTGCCAGCAGCCTTCGTAGCGGGGATGAGCAGTTCTTC. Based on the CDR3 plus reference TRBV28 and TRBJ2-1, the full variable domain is DVKVTQSSRYLVKRTGEKVFLECVQDMDHENMFWYRQDPGLGLRLIYFSYDVKMKEKGDIPEGYSVSREKKERFSLILESASTNQTSMYLCASSLRSGDEQFFGPGTRLTVL.

CDR3 sequence (DNA): TGTGCCAGCAGCCAAGCTGGCCCCGCTTCACCCCTCCACTTT. Amino acid sequence: CASSQAGPASPLHF. V gene TRBV5-4 combines with J gene TRBJ1-6; D is undetermined. Germline V gene lookup returns CDR1 SGHNT and CDR2 YYREEE (reference sequence). This CDR3 has 14 residues. V dropped 4 bases and J dropped 9 bases, with 14 bases sitting between them.

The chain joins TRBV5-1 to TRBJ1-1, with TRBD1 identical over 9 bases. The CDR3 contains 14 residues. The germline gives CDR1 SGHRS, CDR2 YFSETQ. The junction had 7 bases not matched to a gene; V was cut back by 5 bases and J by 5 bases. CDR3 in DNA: TGCGCCAGCAGTCCCGACAGGGGGTTGACTGAAGCTTTCTTT. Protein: CASSPDRGLTEAFF.